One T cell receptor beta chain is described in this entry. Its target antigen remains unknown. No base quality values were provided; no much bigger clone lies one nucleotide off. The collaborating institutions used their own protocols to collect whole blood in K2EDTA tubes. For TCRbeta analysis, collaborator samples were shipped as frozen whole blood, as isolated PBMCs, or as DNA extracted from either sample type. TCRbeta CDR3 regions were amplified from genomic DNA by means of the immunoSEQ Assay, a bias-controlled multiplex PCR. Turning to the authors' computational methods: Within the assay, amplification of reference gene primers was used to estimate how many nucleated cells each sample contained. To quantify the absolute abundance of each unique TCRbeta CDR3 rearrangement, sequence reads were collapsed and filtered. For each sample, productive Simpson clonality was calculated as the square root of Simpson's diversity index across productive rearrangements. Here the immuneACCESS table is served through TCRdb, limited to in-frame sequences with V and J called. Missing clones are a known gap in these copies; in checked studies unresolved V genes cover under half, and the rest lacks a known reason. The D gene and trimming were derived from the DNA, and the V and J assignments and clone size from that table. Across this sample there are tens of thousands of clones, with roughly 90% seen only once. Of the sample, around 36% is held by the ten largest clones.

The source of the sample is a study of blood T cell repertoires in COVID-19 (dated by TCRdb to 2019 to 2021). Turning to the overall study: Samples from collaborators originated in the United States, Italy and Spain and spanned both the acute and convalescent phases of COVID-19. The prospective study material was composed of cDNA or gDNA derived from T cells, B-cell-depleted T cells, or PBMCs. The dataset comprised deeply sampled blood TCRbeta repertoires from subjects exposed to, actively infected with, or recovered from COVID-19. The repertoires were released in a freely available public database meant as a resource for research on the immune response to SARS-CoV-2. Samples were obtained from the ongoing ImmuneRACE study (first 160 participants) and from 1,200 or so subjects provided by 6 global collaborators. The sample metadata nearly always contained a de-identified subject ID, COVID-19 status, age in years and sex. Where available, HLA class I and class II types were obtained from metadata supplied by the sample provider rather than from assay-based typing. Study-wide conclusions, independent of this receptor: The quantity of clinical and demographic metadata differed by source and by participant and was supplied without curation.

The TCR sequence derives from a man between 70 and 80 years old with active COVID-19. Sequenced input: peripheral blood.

The DNA is TGCAGCGCCCGAGGAGACAGGGTGGGTGAGACCCAGTACTTC. The encoded protein is CSARGDRVGETQYF. The chain couples TRBV29-1 to TRBJ2-5, and 7 junction bases match TRBD1. V trim: 7 bases; J trim: 5 bases; unmatched bases: 13. CDR3 length: 14 amino acids, cysteine to phenylalanine. Solely the CDR3 DNA is kept, with 42 bases framed from the first base. Via the germline V gene, CDR1 is SQVTM and CDR2 ANQGSEA.